The 11 T cell receptor beta chains presented below share a single source sample, sequenced in a study of regulatory T cells in long-lasting Graves disease. Assembly of TCR beta libraries relied on iRepertoire HTBI primers together with Arm-PCR of CDR3 regions. TCRdb re-analysed the multiplex PCR reads in MiXCR, keeping a single row per CDR3 protein. The data show about 530,000 distinct CDR3 sequences, with about 16% seen just once and just under 25% held by the top ten. As to time point: newly diagnosed GD, antithyroid drugs for less than 3 months. Making the TCR library involved RNA that had been extracted from PBMCs. Separately, the same data were catalogued under a study of T cells in Graves' hyperthyroidism and ophthalmopathy.

The sequenced sample was peripheral blood mononuclear cells (PBMCs), obtained at new diagnosis, from a patient treated with antithyroid drugs. The receptors were gathered from a woman aged 35-65 years with Graves disease.

Worth noting for this clonotype: A read error may explain this, as a much larger clone is one base away. The chain combines TRBV6-7 with TRBJ2-5; perhaps TRBD2 as D (7 bases). TRBV6-7 is given ORF status, its function remaining uncertain. The length of the CDR3 is 14 residues. The V end lost 5 bases, the J end lost 4 bases, and 14 bases lay between the germline ends. CDR3 coding DNA: TGTGCCAGCAGTACCTCAGGGGAGGGAGAGACCCAGTACTTC. Protein product: CASSTSGEGETQYF.

The CDR3 coding sequence is TGCAGTGCTAGAGGGTCGAGACAGGGTGGCTATGGCTACACCTTC. It encodes CSARGSRQGGYGYTF. The chain joins TRBV20-1 to TRBJ1-2; 7 bases are a match to TRBD1. The CDR3 has 15 amino acids. After removal of 1 base from V and 4 bases from J, the junction contained 9 bases not matched to a gene. CDR1 DFQATT and CDR2 SNEGSKA come from the germline V gene (reference sequence).

This clonotype was seen many times. The chain carries TRBV12-3 or TRBV12-4 and TRBJ2-3, with TRBD2 as a possible D gene (6 bases). The length of the CDR3 is 15 residues. The ends were cut back, 8 bases at V and 2 bases at J, with 17 bases in the middle. Here the CDR3 reads CASSPRGLYTDTQYF. As DNA, the CDR3 is TGTGCCAGCTCCCCCCGGGGACTTTACACAGATACGCAGTATTTT.

This clonotype was detected only a few times. The gene calls are TRBV11-2 and TRBJ1-6, with D unresolved. CDR1 is SGHAT, CDR2 FQNNGV, per germline. This CDR3 has 14 amino acids. Deletions cut 0 bases from V and 16 bases from J, with 16 bases between. In DNA, the CDR3 is TGTGCCAGCAGCTTAGACGTTGGGTACAGCGCTCTCCACTTT. Translating it yields CASSLDVGYSALHF.

J is TRBJ2-1 and V is TRBV9; 7 nucleotides match TRBD1. CDR3 length: 14 amino acids. Per germline, CDR1 SGDLS and CDR2 YYNGEE. The V segment lost 0 bases and the J segment 6 bases; nucleotides outside the gene matches: 3. CDR3 amino acids: CASSVGGQSNEQFF. Here the CDR3 DNA reads TGTGCCAGCAGCGTAGGGGGACAGAGCAATGAGCAGTTCTTC.

The chain uses TRBV2 and TRBJ2-3; 9 bases map to TRBD2. The CDR3 consists of 15 residues. V shed 3 bases, J shed 4 bases, and the junction held 5 bases outside the gene matches. Germline assignment: CDR1 SNHLY and CDR2 FYNNEI. The CDR3 coding sequence is TGTGCCAGCAGTGAGGGCGGGGGGGCCGCAGATACGCAGTATTTT. Protein: CASSEGGGAADTQYF.

This clonotype was observed many times. The chain recombines TRBV7-9 with TRBJ2-3; possibly TRBD2 for D (5 bases). CDR1 is SEHNR, CDR2 FQNEAQ, per germline (reference sequence). The CDR3 covers 14 residues. V gave up 1 base and J gave up 2 bases, with 7 bases separating them. CDR3 protein: CASSLERFTDTQYF. CDR3 DNA: TGTGCCAGCAGCTTAGAGCGGTTCACAGATACGCAGTATTTT.

This clonotype was counted many times. The CDR3 DNA follows: TGTGCCAGCAGTGGCATGGGACAGGGCGAAGGGCAGTACTTC. It is translated as CASSGMGQGEGQYF. The rearrangement links TRBV2 to TRBJ2-7; TRBD1 matches 9 bases. This CDR3 is built from 14 residues. V gave up 4 bases and J gave up 9 bases; unmatched junction bases: 10. CDR1 SNHLY and CDR2 FYNNEI come from the germline V gene. The whole variable domain, filled in from reference TRBV2 and TRBJ2-7, reads EPEVTQTPSHQVTQMGQEVILRCVPISNHLYFYWYRQILGQKVEFLVSFYNNEISEKSEIFDDQFSVERPDGSNFTLKIRSTKLEDSAMYFCASSGMGQGEGQYFGPGTRLTVT.

There are many counts of this clonotype. This sequence joins TRBV20-1 and TRBJ1-5, with D uncertain. Germline CDR1 reads DFQATT; CDR2 reads SNEGSKA (reference sequence). The CDR3 is 13 residues long. V dropped 0 bases and J dropped 5 bases, with 8 bases sitting between them. The CDR3 DNA follows: TGCAGTGCTAGAGAGGAGGAGGATCAGCCCCAGCATTTT. Residues: CSAREEEDQPQHF.

The sample holds many counts of this clonotype. This rearrangement joins TRBV3-1 to TRBJ2-3; 11 positions agree with TRBD2. Germline assignment: CDR1 LGHDT and CDR2 YNNKEL (reference sequence). The CDR3 spans 15 residues. Trimming at V came to 4 bases and at J to 4 bases, leaving 4 bases not matched to a gene. CDR3 DNA: TGTGCCAGCAGCCTTACTAGCGGGGGACCAGATACGCAGTATTTT. Encoded protein: CASSLTSGGPDTQYF.

The table lists this clonotype with many counts. Mismatch with germline at one junction end may stem from a read error. This chain joins TRBV2 and TRBJ1-2, with D perhaps matching TRBD1 (5 bases). CDR3 length: 14 amino acids. The germline V gene has CDR1 SNHLY and CDR2 FYNNEI. The CDR3 region is CASREGTANYGYTF. Here the CDR3 DNA reads TGTGCCAGCAGGGAAGGGACCGCGAACTATGGCTACACCTTC.